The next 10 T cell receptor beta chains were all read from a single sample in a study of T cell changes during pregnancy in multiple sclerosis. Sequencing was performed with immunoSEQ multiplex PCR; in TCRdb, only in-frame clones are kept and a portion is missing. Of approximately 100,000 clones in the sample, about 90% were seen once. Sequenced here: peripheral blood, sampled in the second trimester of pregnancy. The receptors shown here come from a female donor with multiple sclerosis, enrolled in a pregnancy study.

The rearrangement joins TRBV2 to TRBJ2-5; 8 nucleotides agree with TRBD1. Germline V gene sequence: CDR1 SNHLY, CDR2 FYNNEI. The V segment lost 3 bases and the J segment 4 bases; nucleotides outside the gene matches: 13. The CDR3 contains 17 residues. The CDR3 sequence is CASSDGIGQGARETQYF. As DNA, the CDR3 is TGTGCCAGCAGTGATGGTATTGGGCAGGGGGCTCGAGAGACCCAGTACTTC.

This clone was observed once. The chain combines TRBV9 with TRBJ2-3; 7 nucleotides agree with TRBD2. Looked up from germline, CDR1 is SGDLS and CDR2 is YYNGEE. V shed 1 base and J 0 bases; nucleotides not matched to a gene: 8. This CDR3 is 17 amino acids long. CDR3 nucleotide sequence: TGTGCCAGCAGCGTAACCCCTGCACTAGCGAGCACAGATACGCAGTATTTT. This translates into CASSVTPALASTDTQYF.

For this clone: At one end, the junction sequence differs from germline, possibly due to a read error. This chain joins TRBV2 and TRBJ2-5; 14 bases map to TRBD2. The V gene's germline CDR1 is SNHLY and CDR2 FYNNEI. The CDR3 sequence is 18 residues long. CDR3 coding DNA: TGTGCCAGCAGCGAAGGGACTAGCGGGAGTCGGTGGCAAGAGACCCAGTACTTC. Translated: CASSEGTSGSRWQETQYF. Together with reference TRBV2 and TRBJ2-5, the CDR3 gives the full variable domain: EPEVTQTPSHQVTQMGQEVILRCVPISNHLYFYWYRQILGQKVEFLVSFYNNEISEKSEIFDDQFSVERPDGSNFTLKIRSTKLEDSAMYFCASSEGTSGSRWQETQYFGPGTRLLVL.

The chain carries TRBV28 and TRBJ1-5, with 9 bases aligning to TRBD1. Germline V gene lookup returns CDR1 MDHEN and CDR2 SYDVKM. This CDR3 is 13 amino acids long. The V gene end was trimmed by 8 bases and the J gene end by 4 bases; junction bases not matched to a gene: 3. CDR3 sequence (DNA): TGTGCCAGCGGGACAGGGATAAATCAGCCCCAGCATTTT. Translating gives CASGTGINQPQHF.

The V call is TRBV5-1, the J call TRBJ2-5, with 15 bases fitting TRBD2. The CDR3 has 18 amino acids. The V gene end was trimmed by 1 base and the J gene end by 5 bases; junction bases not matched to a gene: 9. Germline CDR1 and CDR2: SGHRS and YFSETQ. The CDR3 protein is CASSLSGTSGRNGETQYF. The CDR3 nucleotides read TGCGCCAGCAGCTTGAGTGGGACTAGCGGGAGGAATGGGGAGACCCAGTACTTC.

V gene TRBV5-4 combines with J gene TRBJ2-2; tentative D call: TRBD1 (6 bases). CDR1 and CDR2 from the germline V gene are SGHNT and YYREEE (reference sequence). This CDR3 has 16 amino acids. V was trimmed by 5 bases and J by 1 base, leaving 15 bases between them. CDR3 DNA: TGTGCCAGCAGTCCTACACAGGGCAGGAACACCGGGGAGCTGTTTTTT. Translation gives CASSPTQGRNTGELFF.

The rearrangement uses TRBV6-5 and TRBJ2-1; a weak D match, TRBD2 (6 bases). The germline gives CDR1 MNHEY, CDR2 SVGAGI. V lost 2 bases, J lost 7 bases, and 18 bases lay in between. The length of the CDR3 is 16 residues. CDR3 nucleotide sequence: TGTGCCAGCAGTTACCCCGGCGGGACGGGCCTGAATGAGCAGTTCTTC. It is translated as CASSYPGGTGLNEQFF.

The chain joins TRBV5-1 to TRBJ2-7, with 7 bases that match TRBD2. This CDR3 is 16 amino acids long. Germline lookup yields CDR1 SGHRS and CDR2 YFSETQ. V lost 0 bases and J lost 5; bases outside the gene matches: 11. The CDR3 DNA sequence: TGCGCCAGCAGCTTGGCCGCGACTAGCCGTACTGACGAGCAGTACTTC. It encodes CASSLAATSRTDEQYF.

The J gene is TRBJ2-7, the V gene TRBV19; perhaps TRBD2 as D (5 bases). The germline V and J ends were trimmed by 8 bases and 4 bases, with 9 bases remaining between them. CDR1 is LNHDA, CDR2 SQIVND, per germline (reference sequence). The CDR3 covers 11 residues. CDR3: CASGLVYEQYF. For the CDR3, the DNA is TGTGCCAGTGGACTGGTATACGAGCAGTACTTC. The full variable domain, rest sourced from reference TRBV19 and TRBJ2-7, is DGGITQSPKYLFRKEGQNVTLSCEQNLNHDAMYWYRQDPGQGLRLIYYSQIVNDFQKGDIAEGYSVSREKKESFPLTVTSAQKNPTAFYLCASGLVYEQYFGPGTRLTVT.

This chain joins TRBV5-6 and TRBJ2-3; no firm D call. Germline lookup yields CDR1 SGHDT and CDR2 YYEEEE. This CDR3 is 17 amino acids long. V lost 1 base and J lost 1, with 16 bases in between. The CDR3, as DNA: TGTGCCAGCAGCTTGTCGTTTTCCCCATGGCGCACAGATACGCAGTATTTT. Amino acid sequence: CASSLSFSPWRTDTQYF.